This T cell receptor (beta chain) was captured in a study of cytomegalovirus exposure and HLA in healthy donors (dated by TCRdb to about 2017). About the investigation overall: In an earlier analysis of under 600 of the donors, less than 350 Gb of sequence data and 90 million to 130 million unique TCR beta sequences from roughly 200 million T cells were reported. An earlier analysis of roughly 600 of the donors used high-throughput TCR beta sequencing to judge whether each TCR beta V gene segment behaved as functional or pseudogenic. About 330 gigabases of sequencing data and around 88 million unique TCR sequences made up an early release that covered approximately 700 HLA-typed donors. Every repertoire in the discovery cohort had been generated on one and the same sequencing platform. The study profiled the T cell repertoires of about 720 subjects by immunosequencing and related them to cytomegalovirus serostatus. The genetic ancestry cluster associated with self-reported Caucasian donors included around four fifths of the roughly 400 genotyped donors. In addition to the first cohort of 650 to 750 subjects, a separate validation cohort of 120 different subjects was used. Genome-wide SNP genotypes for about 60% of the roughly 670 donors were used in a later genetic analysis, which treated that subset as a discovery cohort. Roughly five DR-DQ haplotypes were treated as single units for association and clustering because of strong linkage in the cohort. To predict cytomegalovirus infection status, the study brought together high-throughput TCR immunosequencing, statistical association of individual TCRs with disease status, and machine learning. Typing coverage varied by locus: roughly 620-640 donors for A, B, C, DRB1 and DQB1; 500 to 550 for DQA1; approximately 610 for DPA1; roughly 450 for DPB1. The study aimed to test whether cataloging public T cell receptors could reveal signatures of past pathogen exposure. Rather than drawing on any new phenotypic data, the later analysis identified candidate immune exposures from TCR beta sequences and the way those sequences occurred across donors. A later analysis re-examined previously published TCR beta repertoires from more than 550 donors and added high-resolution HLA genotyping to investigate patterns of TCR occurrence. Among about 400 genotyped donors of the cohort, an average of approximately 220,000 unique TCR beta nucleotide sequences was sequenced per donor, of which about 20% were non-productive. Donor age, sex, ethnicity and CMV serostatus were collected together with the repertoire data. HLA typing covered class I and class II loci at four-digit resolution.

Details on this clone: Its antigen target is currently unknown. No much larger clonotype is one base removed from it; base qualities were not supplied.

The library was prepared using the immunoSEQ multiplex PCR assay. For the multiplex PCR, a mixture combining 60 forward primers for TCR Vbeta segments and 13 reverse primers for TCR Jbeta segments was used. Amplification of the CDR3 region of rearranged TCR beta genes was performed with a multiplex PCR assay on genomic DNA. The Illumina HiSeq System was used to sequence the amplified TCR beta libraries as 87-base-pair reads. The paper's processing steps were these. A later analysis counted some 74 million unique TCR beta chains across the 690 or so repertoires, and roughly 10 million of these chains were shared by at least two donors. A nearest-neighbor algorithm error-corrected the raw reads and collapsed the reads into unique sequences, merging closely related sequences to remove PCR and sequencing errors. To assign V, D and J gene segments, CDR3 sequences were aligned to IMGT reference sequences. For a sequence to be retained, at least a six-nucleotide match to both a V gene segment and a J gene segment was required. A rearrangement was called productive if the CDR3 had no stop codons and remained in frame with V and J, and every other rearrangement was called non-productive. Following IMGT convention, CDR3 was defined as the stretch from the second conserved V-encoded cysteine up to the conserved J-encoded phenylalanine. In an earlier analysis of approximately 590 of the donors, sequences lacking an unambiguous match to a single V gene segment were excluded. In an earlier analysis of 587 of the donors, V segments were called functional above 56.7% productive rearrangements and were called segregating when the between-donor standard deviation exceeded 5%. A statistical classification framework was built for diagnosing cytomegalovirus status from the catalog of TCR beta chain sequences. V and J gene assignment, in a later analysis, came from comparing TCR nucleotide sequences with IMGT/GENE-DB human TR gene sequences. The TCRdist pipeline was used in a later analysis to assign CDR3 sequences and most-parsimonious VDJ recombination scenarios. A later analysis defined each TCR beta chain by its CDR3 amino acid sequence plus V-gene family, and excluded reads lacking a unique V-gene family. A later analysis removed 592 highly shared, low-generation-probability nucleotide sequences to deal with suspected cross-contamination and a sequencing artifact. A later analysis calculated a clonal expansion index for each public chain from normalized within-repertoire ranks of inferred template counts. A later analysis computed generation probabilities with a VDJ recombination model fitted to out-of-frame rearrangements, and checked the results against IGoR. In a later analysis, TCR-TCR, TCR-HLA and TCR-CMV co-occurrence was scored with hypergeometric tests, and a repertoire-size bias correction was applied to TCR pairs. False discovery rates were estimated in a later analysis by permuting HLA or CMV assignments 20 times. A later analysis grouped co-occurring TCRs with DBSCAN, adding TCRdist sequence similarity when clustering within HLA-allele-positive subsets. For co-occurrence clustering, repertoires with fewer than 30,000 or more than 120,000 public chains were excluded, along with five or six repertoires with anomalous nucleotide sharing. Here the immuneACCESS table is served through TCRdb, limited to in-frame sequences with V and J called. Missing clones are a known gap in these copies; in checked studies unresolved V genes cover under half, and the rest lacks a known reason. The D gene and trimming were derived from the DNA, and the V and J assignments and clone size from that table. For this sample the table gives about 180,000 clones, of which approximately 80% were detected only once. The ten largest clones represent around 2.4% of the sample.

The CDR3 sequence holds 17 residues, the cysteine and phenylalanine included. Of the read, only the CDR3 DNA is kept; its 51 bases are in frame from base 1. The germline V gene supplies CDR1 KGHSH and CDR2 LQKENI. Here V drops 3 bases and J drops 0 bases, and the junction holds 8 bases not matched to any gene. Beyond this particular receptor, the publication reports: A later analysis reported that several top co-occurrence clusters appeared linked to parvovirus B19, influenza, CMV and Epstein-Barr virus. Some IMGT-functional V segments, including TRBV6-2 and TRBV6-3, could not be told apart with the 87-base-pair reads, so those segments were excluded. An earlier analysis of approximately 530 of the donors showed that most TCR beta V segments appeared in productive rearrangements either about 90% or about 30% of the time, which broadly matched IMGT annotations. A cluster of highly shared sequence variants was judged likely to represent a technical artifact of the sequencing pipeline. Correlated functional status among segregating V segments might be attributable to linkage disequilibrium, but an unknown experimental factor could not be ruled out. Because HLA typing was missing for some donors at each locus, association tests included only the typed subset. The classifier was reported to diagnose cytomegalovirus status with high specificity and sensitivity in both the original cohort and the validation cohort. In a later analysis, HLA-associated TCR beta chains were found to be more clonally expanded and to have lower generation probabilities than equally common non-associated chains. Because counts were too low, around 18 rarely observed V segments, including chromosome 9 orphons, were left out of the earlier analysis of 587 of the donors. Immune exposure information for the cohort was limited to CMV serostatus. Most TCR sequences were seen in very few donors, while some public TCRs were found in many individuals. This cohort had only TCR beta chains sequenced, and the lack of alpha or paired-chain data limited which features could be detected. The presence/absence analyses assumed that sequencing depth was roughly uniform across donors, and that assumption may not be true. In a later analysis, most CMV-associated TCR beta chains were found to appear HLA-restricted, with HLA associations seemingly driven largely by CMV exposure. In a later analysis, the rate of TCR association differed among HLA loci, with DRB1 alleles having the most associated TCRs and HLA-C alleles having the fewest. A further reported finding was that TCR beta sequences accurately predicted the HLA-A and HLA-B alleles for most subjects in the first cohort. In the study, approximately 150 TCR beta chains were listed as associated with cytomegalovirus. A later genetic analysis reported fewer N-insertions in productive TCRs among donors in an Asian-associated ancestry cluster than the roughly 700-donor mean. In vitro tests confirmed that a few of the cytomegalovirus-associated TCR beta chains recognize cytomegalovirus antigens. It was suggested by the authors that the approach could potentially be generalized to other disease states and immunological phenotypes. An association between a missense DCLRE1C variant and V-gene and J-gene trimming of TCR beta chains was found in a later genetic analysis and replicated in an independent cohort. When HLA alleles, especially DR and DQ, strongly co-occurred, TCR associations were difficult to assign to individual alleles. A later analysis associated 15,000 to 20,000 TCR beta sequences with specific HLA alleles at a false discovery rate of 0.05.

The cohort was made up of 650 to 700 healthy bone marrow donors. At the time of sampling, every cohort member was nominally healthy, though immune exposures that went unrecorded were likely present. The donor was CMV seronegative and was included in the group of under 450 seronegative cohort members. Every donor gave a peripheral blood sample, and the peripheral blood mononuclear cells from that sample were used for TCR beta sequencing. The Qiagen DNeasy Blood Extraction Kit was used to extract genomic DNA from the blood cell samples. The TCR sequence derives from a man between 60 and 75 years old in good health and CMV-seronegative. Specimen: PBMCs. The chain links TRBV18 with TRBJ1-5, with TRBD1 matching 7 junction bases. The CDR3 sequence is CASSPGLRQGSNQPQHF. The DNA sequence follows: TGTGCCAGCTCACCGGGGTTAAGACAGGGTAGCAATCAGCCCCAGCATTTT. Extended through the reference TRBV18 and TRBJ1-5 proteins, this CDR3 yields the full variable domain: NAGVMQNPRHLVRRRGQEARLRCSPMKGHSHVYWYRQLPEEGLKFMVYLQKENIIDESGMPKERFSAEFPKEGPSILRIQQVVRGDSAAYFCASSPGLRQGSNQPQHFGDGTRLSIL.